This T cell receptor (beta chain) was found in a study of blood T cell repertoires in COVID-19. Measured with immunoSEQ multiplex PCR; TCRdb has only the in-frame clones, and not every one. The sample records over 200,000 clones, less than 90% being singletons. Participants spanned ages about 18 to 89 years and resided in over 20 US areas. This clonotype was obtained from a woman in her twenties or thirties who had been exposed to COVID-19. Sequenced material: PBMCs or T cells enriched from blood (not recorded which).

CDR3 in amino acids: CASSLSLLGNQPQHF. The CDR3 nucleotides read TGTGCCAGCAGTTTATCCCTACTGGGCAATCAGCCCCAGCATTTT. The chain has TRBV27 and TRBJ1-5; no clear D. V lost 0 bases to trimming and J lost 2 bases, with 8 bases between them. The germline V gene encodes CDR1 MNHEY and CDR2 SMNVEV (reference sequence). The CDR3 covers 15 residues.